The 8 T cell receptor beta chains below were found in one sample sequenced in a study of PD-L1 blockade in urothelial cancer. Sequencing used immunoSEQ multiplex PCR; TCRdb keeps in-frame clones, though not all of them. The sample lists about 39,000 clones, around 88% occurring once. The source material was PBMCs, sampled around atezolizumab (anti-PD-L1) treatment. These TCRs come from a man aged 60 to 69 with urothelial cancer.

The V and J genes are TRBV29-1 and TRBJ1-1; TRBD1 might be the D (6 bases). The CDR3 contains 13 residues. V dropped 7 bases and J dropped 3 bases, with 15 bases sitting between them. Germline-derived CDR1 and CDR2 are SQVTM and ANQGSEA. In DNA form, the CDR3 reads TGCAGCGGGTCAGGGGTGGGTGACACTGAAGCTTTCTTT. Protein: CSGSGVGDTEAFF.

This clone was counted once. V is TRBV7-2 and J is TRBJ2-3; D is undetermined. V was shortened by 5 bases and J by 0 bases, with 15 bases between the two germline ends. The germline V gene has CDR1 SGHTA and CDR2 FQGNSA. This CDR3 spans 16 amino acids. CDR3 coding DNA: TGTGCCAGCAGCCGTCGGTGGGCTGCGAGCACAGATACGCAGTATTTT. Translating it yields CASSRRWAASTDTQYF.

The genes are TRBV19 and TRBJ1-1; 7 bases match TRBD1. CDR1 is LNHDA, CDR2 SQIVND, per germline (reference sequence). The ends lost 5 bases at V and 0 bases at J; junction bases unmatched: 9. This CDR3 is built from 16 residues. CDR3 nucleotides: TGTGCCAGTAGTTTAGGCCGGGACAGAGTGAACACTGAAGCTTTCTTT. This encodes CASSLGRDRVNTEAFF.

The chain employs TRBV7-9 and TRBJ2-1; D remains unclear. The germline CDR1 and CDR2 sequences are SEHNR and FQNEAQ (reference sequence). V shed 0 bases and J shed 9 bases, with 9 bases lying between them. The CDR3 has 13 amino acids. CDR3: CASSLAGEAEQFF. The CDR3 nucleotides are TGTGCCAGCAGCTTAGCTGGTGAGGCTGAGCAGTTCTTC.

This CDR3 reads CASSQSTASTGNTIYF. The CDR3 DNA sequence: TGCGCCAGCAGCCAATCGACAGCATCAACTGGAAACACCATATATTTT. The chain recombines TRBV4-3 with TRBJ1-3, with D perhaps matching TRBD1 (5 bases). From germline, CDR1 is LGHNA and CDR2 YSLEER. The CDR3 loop spans 16 amino acids. With 2 bases removed from V and 2 bases from J, the gap between germline ends came to 13 bases.

The chain combines TRBV9 with TRBJ1-6; D uncertain. The CDR3 runs 16 residues. V lost 3 bases and J 4 bases, leaving 14 bases between the germline ends. The germline gives CDR1 SGDLS, CDR2 YYNGEE. CDR3 DNA sequence: TGTGCCAGCAGCGATCCCCCGGAGGCTTATAATTCACCCCTCCACTTT. Its translation: CASSDPPEAYNSPLHF.

V is TRBV6-6 and J is TRBJ2-3; D is possibly TRBD2 (6 bases). From germline, CDR1 is MNHNY and CDR2 SVGAGI (reference sequence). This CDR3 contains 15 residues. The V end lost 7 bases, the J end lost 1 base, and 15 bases lay between the germline ends. In nucleotides, the CDR3 is TGTGCCAGCACCAAACATGGAGGGGGCACAGATACGCAGTATTTT. Protein sequence: CASTKHGGGTDTQYF.

This chain joins TRBV28 and TRBJ2-2, with 7 bases that match TRBD1. V trimming: 4 bases; J trimming: 0 bases; junction bases outside the gene matches: 5. Germline lookup yields CDR1 MDHEN and CDR2 SYDVKM. The CDR3 totals 16 residues. CDR3 nucleotides: TGTGCCAGCAGTTCACCGGGACAGACGAACACCGGGGAGCTGTTTTTT. Protein product: CASSSPGQTNTGELFF.